This T cell receptor (beta chain) was recorded in a study of patients and donors after allogeneic stem cell transplantation. The germline CDR1 and CDR2 sequences are LNHDA and SQIVND (reference sequence). CDR3 length: 12 residues. V lost 7 bases, J lost 11 bases, and 17 bases lay in between. TCRdb reprocessed the RT-PCR reads via MiXCR and lists one record per CDR3 protein. The sample yields approximately 140,000 distinct CDR3 sequences, about a third seen once. The rearrangement joins TRBV19 to TRBJ1-1; D is perhaps TRBD1 (5 bases). The specimen sequenced was blood, either unsorted or a sorted T cell fraction (not recorded which). This sequence originates from a human donor who was either an allogeneic HSCT recipient or a stem cell or donor lymphocyte infusion donor (not recorded which). It is not recorded whose cells these are; they may come from a transplant donor. CDR3 DNA sequence: TGTGCCAGTATTCTCCCGTCGGGGACTGCTTTCTTT. Amino acids: CASILPSGTAFF.